One T cell receptor beta chain is described in this entry. The antigen it recognizes is unknown. No base quality information exists; no much larger clone differs at one position. CDR1 and CDR2, looked up from the germline V gene, are SQVTM and ANQGSEA. Deletion took 7 bases off V and 7 bases off J, with a span of 17 bases between the germline ends. CDR3 length: 12 amino acids, cysteine to phenylalanine. The read is trimmed to its CDR3 DNA, 36 bases read in frame from base 1. The CDR3 regions of human TCRbeta chains were analyzed by immunosequencing. In the paper's pipeline: Repertoire TCRs were checked for matches against a reference library of SARS-CoV-2-specific TCRs that had been generated using the MIRA antigen-specificity platform. Breadth was defined as the fraction of unique TCRs that were SARS-CoV-2-associated. Depth was defined as the fraction of total T cells that were SARS-CoV-2-associated. Using the MIRA data, each spike-specific TCR was assigned both to the spike region to which the TCR was reactive and to a CD4 or CD8 class. Log10-transformed breadth and depth values were compared by one-way ANOVA with Sidak's multiple comparisons tests. Held by TCRdb, this immuneACCESS table contains in-frame sequences only and omits some clones. Under half of the omission traces to an unresolved V gene where checked; the cause of the rest is unknown. For V, J and clone size, that table is used; D and trimming come from the DNA. The sample has about 190,000 clones on record, approximately 91% of them singletons. Together, the top ten hold approximately 0.97% of the sample.

The data were taken from a study of T cell responses to AZD1222 COVID-19 vaccine (dated by TCRdb to about 2021). Notes on the research overall: AZD1222 recipients with second doses at about 4 weeks or about 12 weeks were pooled, because spike-specific TCR depth and breadth did not differ between schedules. Trial participants were enrolled by age into 18-55, 56-69 and 70-plus year subgroups, with approximately 160, 26 and 62 TCR-sequenced participants respectively. TCR sequencing was performed for fewer than 250 trial participants, of whom around 210 were given two doses of AZD1222 and approximately 25 were given two doses of MenACWY control vaccine. General conclusions and limits of the study: A significant rise in spike-specific TCR breadth and depth was observed after two AZD1222 doses relative to day 0 and relative to MenACWY recipients. The whole spike protein was spanned by vaccine-associated CD4 TCRs, and dominant responses were seen in regions 160-218 and 743-854. Most participants were white British and females outnumbered males, and the authors suggested that clonal diversity may have been underestimated. No day 14 peak-response samples were available, so repertoires were characterized only after the peak T cell response. In the small 56-69-year group, the increase in depth fell short of significance, most likely because of low power. Conclusions about previously exposed vaccinees were limited because only a handful of AZD1222 recipients were SARS-CoV-2 seropositive at baseline. Nearly half of unique spike-specific TCRs reportedly recognized epitopes outside regions mutated in the B.1.351 and B.1.1.7 variants.

Taken with the paper, the label for time point translates to: baseline before first vaccination. Vaccinee samples were obtained from the UK trials COV001 and COV002, which included a single-blind randomized controlled phase 2/3 trial of AZD1222 (ChAdOx1 nCoV-19) in healthy adults. For TCRbeta chain sequencing, PBMC samples were collected from trial participants at day 0 and at day 28 after the second dose. This clonotype originated in an adult in good health. The sequenced sample was peripheral blood, obtained on day 0 of AZD1222 vaccination. The sequence links TRBV29-1 to TRBJ2-7, and perhaps TRBD2 as D gene, on 5 matching bases. The CDR3 loop reads CSALRGSAEQYF. The nucleotides are TGCAGCGCTCTTAGAGGTAGCGCAGAGCAGTACTTC.